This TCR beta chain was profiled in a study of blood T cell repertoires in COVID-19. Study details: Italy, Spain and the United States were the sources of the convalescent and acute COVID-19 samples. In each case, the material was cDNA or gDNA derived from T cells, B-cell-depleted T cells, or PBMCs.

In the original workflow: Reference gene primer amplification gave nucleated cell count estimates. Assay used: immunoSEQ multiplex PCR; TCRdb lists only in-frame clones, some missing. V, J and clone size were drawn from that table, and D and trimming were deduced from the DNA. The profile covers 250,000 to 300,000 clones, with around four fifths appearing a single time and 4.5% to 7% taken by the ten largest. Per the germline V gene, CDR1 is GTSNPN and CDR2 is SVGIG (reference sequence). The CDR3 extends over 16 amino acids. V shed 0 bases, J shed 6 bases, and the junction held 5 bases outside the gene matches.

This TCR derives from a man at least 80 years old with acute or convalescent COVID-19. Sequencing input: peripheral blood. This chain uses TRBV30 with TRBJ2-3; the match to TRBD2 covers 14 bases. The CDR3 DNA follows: TGTGCCTGGAGTGTCGGACTAGCGGGAGGCTCCGATACGCAGTATTTT. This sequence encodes CAWSVGLAGGSDTQYF. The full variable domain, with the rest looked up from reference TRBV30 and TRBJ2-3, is SQTIHQWPATLVQPVGSPLSLECTVEGTSNPNLYWYRQAAGRGLQLLFYSVGIGQISSEVPQNLSASRPQDRQFILSSKKLLLSDSGFYLCAWSVGLAGGSDTQYFGPGTRLTVL.